This T cell receptor (beta chain) came from a study of blood T cell repertoires in COVID-19. At the level of the study: Both acute and convalescent COVID-19 samples were obtained from the United States, Italy and Spain. Sample material is recorded as cDNA or gDNA derived from T cells, B-cell-depleted T cells, or PBMCs.

The germline CDR1 and CDR2 sequences are LNHDA and SQIVND (reference sequence). V was pared by 7 bases and J by 1 base, with 9 bases of the junction left unmatched. The CDR3 is 17 amino acids. Authors' analysis steps: Amplifying reference gene primers gave estimates of nucleated cell counts. TCRdb keeps only in-frame clones here, not all; method: immunoSEQ multiplex PCR. The D gene and trimming were derived from the DNA, and the V and J assignments and clone size from that table. The sample includes approximately 54,000 clones, approximately 80% of them seen just once. The sequencing input was peripheral blood. The chain is built from TRBV19 and TRBJ2-2; 10 bases line up with TRBD2. The clonotype originates from a woman between 55 and 75 years old with acute or convalescent COVID-19. CDR3 amino acids: CASNPLGLAENTGELFF. The CDR3 DNA is TGTGCCAGTAACCCCCTAGGACTAGCGGAGAACACCGGGGAGCTGTTTTTT.